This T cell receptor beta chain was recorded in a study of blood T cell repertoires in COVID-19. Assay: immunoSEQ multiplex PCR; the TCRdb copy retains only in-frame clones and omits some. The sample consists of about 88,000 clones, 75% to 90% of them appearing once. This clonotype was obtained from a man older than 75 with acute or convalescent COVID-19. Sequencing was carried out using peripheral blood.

The CDR3 DNA sequence: TGTGCCAGTAGAAACCCCCTAACAGAAAACTATGGCTACACCTTC. Protein product: CASRNPLTENYGYTF. J is TRBJ1-2 and V is TRBV19, with D uncertain. Germline V gives CDR1 LNHDA, CDR2 SQIVND (reference sequence). The V end was cut by 6 bases, the J end by 2 bases, with 16 bases between. This CDR3 contains 15 residues.